Each of the 25 T cell receptor beta chains below was sequenced from the same sample in a study of metastatic and nonmetastatic thyroid tumors. TCRdb re-called the PCR reads through MiXCR. The table lists tens of thousands of clones, 4% to 4.5% of them singletons. Nobody among the patients had been given any treatment before thyroid surgery. Sequenced material: blood. Receptor source: a female donor with papillary thyroid cancer or a benign thyroid nodule (not recorded which). Some clones in this sample may be carry-over from other donors' samples.

The rearrangement uses TRBV27 and TRBJ2-3; 7 bases map to TRBD2. The CDR3 extends over 16 amino acids. V lost 5 bases and J lost 0; bases outside the gene matches: 8. Germline CDR1 and CDR2: MNHEY and SMNVEV (reference sequence). The CDR3 here is CASSPLEAGSTDTQYF. In DNA, the CDR3 is TGTGCCAGCAGTCCTCTCGAAGCGGGAAGCACAGATACGCAGTATTTT.

This clone was seen ten or more times. The V gene is TRBV6-1, the J gene TRBJ2-1; 12 bases match TRBD2. CDR1 is MNHNS and CDR2 is SASEGT in the germline V gene. J was trimmed by 2 bases and V by 6 bases; bases with no gene match: 2. The CDR3 length is 15 residues. Here the CDR3 DNA reads TGTGCCAGCAGGTGGACTAGCGGGACCTACAATGAGCAGTTCTTC. Its protein is CASRWTSGTYNEQFF.

This clone occurred many times. The chain employs TRBV6-1 and TRBJ2-7; D is perhaps TRBD2 (6 bases). Between the trimmed V and J ends, which lost 6 bases and 4 bases, there was a span of 16 bases. This CDR3 is built from 14 residues. Germline loops: CDR1 MNHNS, CDR2 SASEGT. The CDR3 bases are TGTGCCAGCAGGTGGAGGGTAGAATCGTACGAGCAGTACTTC. Encoded protein: CASRWRVESYEQYF.

This clone was observed once. A read error may be the cause here, since a much bigger clone is one base away. In DNA, the CDR3 is TGTGCCAGCAGCGTAGACAACAGGGTGGGCGGGAGGGCCGGTCATGACCAGTTCTTC. Encoded protein: CASSVDNRVGGRAGHDQFF. The genes are TRBV9 and TRBJ2-1, with 9 bases identical to TRBD2. The germline V gene encodes CDR1 SGDLS and CDR2 YYNGEE. The CDR3 loop spans 19 amino acids.

This clone occurred many times. Written as DNA, the CDR3 is TGTGCCACCAGGGGACAGGGAAATAATTCACCCCTCCACTTT. Translation: CATRGQGNNSPLHF. V gene TRBV24-1 combines with J gene TRBJ1-6; 9 bases match TRBD1. The CDR3 is 14 residues long. The V and J ends lost 7 bases and 5 bases, in that order; junction bases with no gene match: 2. CDR1 is KGHDR and CDR2 is SFDVKD in the germline V gene.

As to this clone: One base away lies a much larger clone, so this may be a sequencing read error. This rearrangement joins TRBV14 to TRBJ2-5; D gene ambiguous. The germline V gene encodes CDR1 SGHDN and CDR2 FVKESK. This CDR3 has 14 amino acids. The CDR3 coding sequence is TGTGCCATCAGCCGCGCCTCGTACCAAGAGACCCAGTACTTC. Translated, it gives CAISRASYQETQYF.

This clone occurred many times. This rearrangement joins TRBV3-1 to TRBJ1-1; 7 bases are shared with TRBD1. Germline lookup yields CDR1 LGHDT and CDR2 YNNKEL (reference sequence). CDR3 length: 14 residues. V was clipped by 1 base and J by 4 bases; unmatched bases: 3. CDR3 DNA: TGTGCCAGCAGCCAAGCAGGGGGAGGCACTGAAGCTTTCTTT. The encoded protein is CASSQAGGGTEAFF.

This clone turned up a few times. The chain couples TRBV5-1 to TRBJ1-6; D ambiguous. The CDR3 has 14 amino acids. Germline-derived CDR1 and CDR2 are SGHRS and YFSETQ. Deletions cut 0 bases from V and 5 bases from J, with 6 bases between. CDR3 nucleotide sequence: TGCGCCAGCAGCTTGGCGACTCATAATTCACCCCTCCACTTT. Amino acids: CASSLATHNSPLHF.

This clone was seen at least ten times. The chain joins TRBV6-5 to TRBJ2-5, with a tentative D call TRBD2 (5 bases). Per germline, CDR1 MNHEY and CDR2 SVGAGI. The V end was cut by 2 bases, the J end by 5 bases, with 12 bases between. The CDR3 is 14 residues long. DNA for the CDR3: TGTGCCAGCAGTTACGAGGGAGTTGATGAGACCCAGTACTTC. It specifies CASSYEGVDETQYF.

The sample holds many counts of this clone. A much larger clone sits a single nucleotide away, making a read error possible. Other DNA sequences in the sample encode the same CDR3. This sequence joins TRBV6-1 and TRBJ1-1; D possibly corresponds to TRBD1 (5 bases). This CDR3 has 13 residues. Per the germline V gene, CDR1 is MNHNS and CDR2 is SASEGT. CDR3 DNA sequence: TGTGCCAGCAGCAGGACACTGAACACTGAAGCCTTCTTT. Translating gives CASSRTLNTEAFF.

A word on this clone: This sequence may be a read error, since a much larger clone differs from it by one base. V is TRBV7-3 and J is TRBJ2-7; D is uncertain. This CDR3 spans 14 amino acids. Per germline, CDR1 SGHTA and CDR2 FQGTGA. Here the CDR3 DNA reads TGTGCCAGCAGCTTAGGTGTTGGTCCCTACGGGCAGTACTTC. Translation: CASSLGVGPYGQYF.

This clone was counted ten times or more. The CDR3 nucleotides are TGTGCCATCAGTGATAGGAAGCGGGAGGGCTCCTACGAGCAGTACTTC. As protein: CAISDRKREGSYEQYF. The gene calls are TRBV10-3 and TRBJ2-7; 10 bases are a match to TRBD2. Germline loops: CDR1 ENHRY, CDR2 SYGVKD. The CDR3 is 16 residues long. After removal of 3 bases from V and 0 bases from J, the junction contained 5 bases not matched to a gene.

This clone was counted ten times or more. The chain joins TRBV20-1 to TRBJ2-3, with 13 bases matching TRBD2. Losses at the gene ends were 6 bases for V and 2 bases for J; bases not matched to a gene: 11. Germline CDR1 DFQATT, CDR2 SNEGSKA (reference sequence). The CDR3 extends over 17 amino acids. The CDR3 here is CSAHHSGLAGVTDTQYF. The CDR3 coding sequence is TGCAGTGCCCACCATTCAGGACTAGCGGGGGTCACAGATACGCAGTATTTT.

This clone has only a few counts. V and J are TRBV3-1 and TRBJ2-3, with 12 bases matching TRBD1. V was pared by 3 bases and J by 7 bases, with 11 bases of the junction left unmatched. Germline V gives CDR1 LGHDT, CDR2 YNNKEL (reference sequence). This CDR3 region has 17 residues. The CDR3 is CASSQLPGQGAGYTQYF. The CDR3 region has the DNA TGTGCCAGCAGCCAGCTTCCGGGACAGGGGGCTGGGTATACGCAGTATTTT.

To note about this clone: The junction departs from the called germline gene at one end, perhaps through a read error. The rearrangement joins TRBV11-2 to TRBJ2-6, with D hard to call. Germline values: CDR1 SGHAT, CDR2 FQNNGV. The CDR3 consists of 16 residues. The CDR3 nucleotides read TGTTCCAGCAGCTTATCATTGGTTGCTTGGGCCAACGTCCTGACTTTC. It specifies CSSSLSLVAWANVLTF.

A note on this clone: A read error may produce the germline difference seen at one junction end. This chain connects TRBV20-1 to TRBJ1-2, with D possibly matching TRBD1 (6 bases). Germline V lookup: CDR1 DFQATT, CDR2 SNEGSKA (reference sequence). The CDR3 consists of 15 residues. CDR3 amino acids: CRARVSQGKDYGYTF. The CDR3 DNA follows: TGCAGGGCTAGGGTATCACAGGGAAAGGACTATGGCTACACCTTC.

In this sample, this clone turned up many times. This chain uses TRBV6-5 with TRBJ2-3; no clear D gene. The CDR3 contains 13 residues. Per the germline V gene, CDR1 is MNHEY and CDR2 is SVGAGI. The V gene lost 0 bases and the J gene lost 6 bases, with 7 bases spanning the gap. CDR3 region: CASSYSTWDTQYF. The CDR3 bases are TGTGCCAGCAGTTACTCGACCTGGGATACGCAGTATTTT.

This clone was picked up many times. The chain carries TRBV7-8 and TRBJ2-5; D uncertain. Per the germline V gene, CDR1 is SGHVS and CDR2 is FQNEAQ. The CDR3 has 12 amino acids. Trimming stripped 3 bases from V and 4 bases from J, with 6 bases between. CDR3 region: CASSLSGETQYF. CDR3 in DNA: TGTGCCAGCAGCTTGTCGGGAGAGACCCAGTACTTC.

This clone appeared a few times. This sequence joins TRBV30 and TRBJ1-1, with D tentatively TRBD1 (5 bases). The CDR3 is 13 residues long. The germline V gene has CDR1 GTSNPN and CDR2 SVGIG (reference sequence). V was clipped by 2 bases and J by 0 bases, with 7 bases between them. The CDR3 reads CAWSRGLNTEAFF. The CDR3, as DNA: TGTGCCTGGAGTAGGGGCTTGAACACTGAAGCTTTCTTT.

The chain is built from TRBV28 and TRBJ1-4; D is uncertain. From germline, CDR1 is MDHEN and CDR2 SYDVKM. The V end was cut by 4 bases, the J end by 4 bases, with 10 bases between. This CDR3 spans 14 amino acids. The CDR3 sequence: CASSSRGLNEKLFF. The CDR3 bases are TGTGCCAGCAGTTCTCGCGGGCTTAATGAAAAACTGTTTTTT.

This clone has more than one count but fewer than ten. J is TRBJ2-5 and V is TRBV12-3 or TRBV12-4; D is possibly TRBD2 (7 bases). The CDR3 contains 15 residues. Trimming removed 6 bases from V and 4 bases from J, with 18 bases in between. In DNA, the CDR3 is TGTGCCAGCAGCCTAAATGGGGGGGGCGGAGAGACCCAGTACTTC. It specifies CASSLNGGGGETQYF.

This clone was counted many times. The chain employs TRBV20-1 and TRBJ2-5, with 13 positions matching TRBD2. Germline trimming cut 0 bases from V and 5 bases from J; bases unmatched to any gene: 9. The CDR3 is made up of 17 amino acids. Per the germline V gene, CDR1 is DFQATT and CDR2 is SNEGSKA (reference sequence). In DNA, the CDR3 is TGCAGTGCTAGAGATCTAAGGACTAGCGGGAGCGAGGAGACCCAGTACTTC. Protein: CSARDLRTSGSEETQYF.

This clone has at least ten counts. This chain joins TRBV28 and TRBJ1-1; D gene unclear. Germline CDR1 reads MDHEN; CDR2 reads SYDVKM. Deletions cut 5 bases from V and 5 bases from J, with 12 bases between. The CDR3 is 13 residues long. In nucleotides, the CDR3 is TGTGCCAGCAGTCCCACCCTCCGGACTGAAGCTTTCTTT. It is translated as CASSPTLRTEAFF.

This clone was detected a few times. In nucleotides, the CDR3 is TGTGCCAGCAGTTTAAGGGGGACCCCCTTGAACACCGGGGAGCTGTTTTTT. Protein: CASSLRGTPLNTGELFF. This chain joins TRBV27 and TRBJ2-2; D may be TRBD1 (6 bases). CDR3 size: 17 residues. Germline CDR1 is MNHEY and CDR2 is SMNVEV (reference sequence). V lost 2 bases and J lost 1, with 14 bases in between.

V gene TRBV28 combines with J gene TRBJ1-3, with TRBD1 matching over 8 bases. Germline-derived CDR1 and CDR2 are MDHEN and SYDVKM. V dropped 6 bases and J dropped 4; count of bases not matched to a gene: 8. The CDR3 has 15 residues. CDR3 region: CASSTHGQGGNTIYF. In nucleotides, the CDR3 is TGTGCCAGCAGCACACACGGACAGGGCGGAAACACCATATATTTT.